The present T cell receptor (beta chain) was sequenced within a study of T cell changes during pregnancy in multiple sclerosis. This clone appeared a single time. TCRdb's table, derived via immunoSEQ multiplex PCR, lists solely in-frame clones and lacks some. The sample lists about 29,000 clones, over 85% seen once, with roughly 5.7% in the top ten. V gave up 5 bases and J gave up 4 bases; unmatched junction bases: 8. Germline V lookup: CDR1 LNHNV, CDR2 YYDKDF (reference sequence). The CDR3 is 15 residues long. The sample was CD8+ T cells from peripheral blood mononuclear cells, taken before pregnancy. The chain uses TRBV15 and TRBJ2-7; TRBD2 aligns across 10 bases. This TCR was recovered from a female donor with multiple sclerosis, enrolled in a pregnancy study. The CDR3, as DNA: TGTGCCACCAGCTCCGCGGCTAGCGGGGGTTACGAGCAGTACTTC. Translation gives CATSSAASGGYEQYF.